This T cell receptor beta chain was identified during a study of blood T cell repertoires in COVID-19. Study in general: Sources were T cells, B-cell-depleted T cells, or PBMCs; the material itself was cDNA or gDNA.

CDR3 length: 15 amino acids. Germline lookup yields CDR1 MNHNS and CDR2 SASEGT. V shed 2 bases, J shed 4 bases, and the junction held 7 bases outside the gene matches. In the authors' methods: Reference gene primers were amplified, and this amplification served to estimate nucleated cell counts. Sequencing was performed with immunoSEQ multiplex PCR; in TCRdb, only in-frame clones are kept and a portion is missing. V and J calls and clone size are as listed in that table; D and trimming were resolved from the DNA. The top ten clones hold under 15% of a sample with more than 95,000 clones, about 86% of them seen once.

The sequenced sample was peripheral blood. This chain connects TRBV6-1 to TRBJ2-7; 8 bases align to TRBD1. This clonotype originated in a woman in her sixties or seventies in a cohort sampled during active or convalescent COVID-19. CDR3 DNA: TGTGCCAGCAGTGAAATGTCCGGGACAGGTTACGAGCAGTACTTC. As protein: CASSEMSGTGYEQYF.